This T cell receptor beta chain was sequenced in a study of human T cells and chemical hapten exposure. The wider study: Predominantly women, the patients had alopecia areata, totalis or universalis. TCR yields per sample varied, mainly owing to small pooled library volume differences.

Indicated time point: patch test 1, 2 weeks after DPC sensitization. Stated treatment: therapeutic diphenylcyclopropenone sensitization with weekly scalp DPC. As regards this clonotype: Its matching antigen is unknown.

TCRdb ran MiXCR on the RACE reads and lists one entry per CDR3 protein. The sample includes fewer than 60,000 distinct CDR3 sequences, 9.3% of them seen just once. Regarding the study as a whole: Alopecia in all donors means immunity may differ from healthy individuals. Expanded TCRs created a significantly greater count of big CDR3 similarity clusters than controls did.

The starting material was whole blood, obtained in connection with sensitization to the hapten diphenylcyclopropenone (DPC). This clonotype was obtained from a woman in her forties or fifties with alopecia areata. Some clones in this sample may be carry-over from other donors' samples.

In DNA, the CDR3 is TGTGCCAGCTCAGTCCAGGGGCACGAGCAGTACTTC. It encodes CASSVQGHEQYF. The chain carries TRBV18 and TRBJ2-7; tentatively, D is TRBD1 (6 bases). This CDR3 has 12 amino acids. Germline-derived CDR1 and CDR2 are KGHSH and LQKENI. V lost 5 bases, J lost 5 bases, and 10 bases lay in between.